Listed here are 8 T cell receptor beta chains from one sample, sequenced in a study of identical twins. TCRdb passed the 5' RACE reads through MiXCR, listing each CDR3 protein once. The repertoire consists of a few hundred thousand distinct CDR3 sequences, with more than 8% occurring once and the leading ten covering roughly 6.4%. These same data were also listed under a study on yellow fever vaccine responses in identical twins.

Specimen: CD8+ T cells sorted from blood. The receptors originated from a woman aged 18-29 years in good health.

This clonotype was counted at least ten times. The rearrangement joins TRBV5-5 to TRBJ1-2; D might be TRBD1 (5 bases). Per germline, CDR1 SGHKS and CDR2 YYEKEE (reference sequence). Trimming removed 1 base at V and 0 bases at J, with 16 bases between. The CDR3 consists of 17 residues. CDR3 nucleotides: TGTGCCAGCAGCTTGAGGAGGGAAGGGGACGCTAACTATGGCTACACCTTC. Translated, it gives CASSLRREGDANYGYTF.

The chain combines TRBV6-4 with TRBJ2-1, with D tentatively TRBD1 (5 bases). Germline CDR1 and CDR2: MRHNA and SNTAGT. This CDR3 is built from 15 residues. The V and J ends lost 5 bases and 0 bases respectively, with 11 bases between them. The CDR3 nucleotides are TGTGCCAGCAGTCAAGGAACAGGCTCCTACAATGAGCAGTTCTTC. This translates into CASSQGTGSYNEQFF.

This clonotype has ten or more counts. The chain links TRBV13 to TRBJ2-7, with D maybe TRBD2 (6 bases). This CDR3 has 15 amino acids. Germline V gene sequence: CDR1 PRHDT, CDR2 FYEKMQ (reference sequence). The V and J ends lost 0 bases and 1 base respectively, with 10 bases between them. The CDR3, as DNA: TGTGCCAGCAGCTTAGGCCCGGGACTTTCCTACGAGCAGTACTTC. This gives the protein CASSLGPGLSYEQYF.

There are a few counts of this clonotype. This chain uses TRBV7-3 with TRBJ1-1; D gene uncertain. Trimming took 2 bases from V and 3 from J, leaving 7 bases between them. The germline V gene has CDR1 SGHTA and CDR2 FQGTGA. The CDR3 has 13 residues. CDR3 sequence: CASSLAIYTEAFF. In nucleotides, the CDR3 is TGTGCCAGCAGCTTAGCAATTTACACTGAAGCTTTCTTT.

There are many counts of this clonotype. The gene calls are TRBV4-2 and TRBJ2-7, with 7 bases identical to TRBD2. The CDR3 covers 18 residues. The germline V gene encodes CDR1 LGHNA and CDR2 YNFKEQ. Trimming took 2 bases from V and 4 from J; bases not matched to a gene: 17. For the CDR3, the DNA is TGTGCCAGCAGCCAACATGTTATGGGAGGGGTTGGGGCTTACGAGCAGTACTTC. Protein product: CASSQHVMGGVGAYEQYF.

The sample holds a few counts of this clonotype. The genes are TRBV3-1 and TRBJ2-7; the D gene is possibly TRBD1 (5 bases). With 2 bases removed from V and 4 bases from J, the gap between germline ends came to 12 bases. Germline V gene sequence: CDR1 LGHDT, CDR2 YNNKEL (reference sequence). The CDR3 loop spans 14 amino acids. The CDR3 loop is CASSQMTDSYEQYF. The CDR3 DNA is TGTGCCAGCAGCCAAATGACAGATTCTTACGAGCAGTACTTC.

This clonotype was observed at least ten times. The chain joins TRBV15 to TRBJ2-7; D uncertain. The CDR3 runs to 13 residues. V shed 3 bases and J shed 0 bases, with 6 bases lying between them. Germline CDR1 is LNHNV and CDR2 is YYDKDF (reference sequence). DNA for the CDR3: TGTGCCACCAGCAGGTCCAGCTCCTACGAGCAGTACTTC. Its protein is CATSRSSSYEQYF. The full variable domain, in which reference TRBV15 and TRBJ2-7 provide the parts outside the CDR3, is DAMVIQNPRYQVTQFGKPVTLSCSQTLNHNVMYWYQQKSSQAPKLLFHYYDKDFNNEADTPDNFQSRRPNTSFCFLDIRSPGLGDTAMYLCATSRSSSYEQYFGPGTRLTVT.

This clonotype was counted ten times or more. This CDR3 is CASSFSIGSNTGELFF. DNA of the CDR3: TGTGCCAGCAGCTTCTCCATCGGTTCGAACACCGGGGAGCTGTTTTTT. The chain links TRBV7-8 to TRBJ2-2, with D unresolved. The V end was cut by 3 bases, the J end by 0 bases, with 11 bases between. This CDR3 is built from 16 residues. The germline V gene has CDR1 SGHVS and CDR2 FQNEAQ.